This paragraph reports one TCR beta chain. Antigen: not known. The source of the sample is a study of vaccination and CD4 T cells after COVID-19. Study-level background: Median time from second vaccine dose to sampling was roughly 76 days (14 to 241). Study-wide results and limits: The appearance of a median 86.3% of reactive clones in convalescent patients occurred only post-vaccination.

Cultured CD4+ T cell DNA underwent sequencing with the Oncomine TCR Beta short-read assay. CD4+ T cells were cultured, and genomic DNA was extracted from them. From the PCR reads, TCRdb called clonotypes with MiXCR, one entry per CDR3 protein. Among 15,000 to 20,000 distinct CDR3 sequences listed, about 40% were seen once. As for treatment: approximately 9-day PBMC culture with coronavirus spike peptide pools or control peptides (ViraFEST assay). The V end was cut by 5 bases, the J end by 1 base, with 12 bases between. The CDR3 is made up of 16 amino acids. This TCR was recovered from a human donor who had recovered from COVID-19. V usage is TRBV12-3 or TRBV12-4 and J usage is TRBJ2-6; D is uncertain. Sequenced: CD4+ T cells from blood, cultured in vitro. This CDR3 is CASSPLFRSGANVLTF. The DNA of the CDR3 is TGTGCCAGCAGTCCCCTGTTTAGGTCTGGGGCCAACGTCCTGACTTTC.